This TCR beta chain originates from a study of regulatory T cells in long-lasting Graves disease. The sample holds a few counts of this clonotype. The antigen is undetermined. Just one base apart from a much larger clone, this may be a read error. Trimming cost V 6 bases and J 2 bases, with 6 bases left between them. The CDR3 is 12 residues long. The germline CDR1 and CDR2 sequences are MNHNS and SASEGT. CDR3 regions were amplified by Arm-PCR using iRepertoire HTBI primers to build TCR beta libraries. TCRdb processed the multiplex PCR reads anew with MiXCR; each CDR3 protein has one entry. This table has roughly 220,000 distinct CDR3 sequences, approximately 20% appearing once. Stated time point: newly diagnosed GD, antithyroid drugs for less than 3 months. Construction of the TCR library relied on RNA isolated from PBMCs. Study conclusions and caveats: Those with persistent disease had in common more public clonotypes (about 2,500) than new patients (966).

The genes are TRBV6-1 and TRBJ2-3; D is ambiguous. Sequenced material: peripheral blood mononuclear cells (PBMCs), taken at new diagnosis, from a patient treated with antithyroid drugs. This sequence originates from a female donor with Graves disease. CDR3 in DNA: TGTGCCAGCAGGGCCCTCACAGATACGCAGTATTTT. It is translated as CASRALTDTQYF.